The T cell receptor (beta chain) under discussion was sequenced for a study of cytomegalovirus exposure and HLA in healthy donors. The CDR3 is made up of 15 amino acids. Germline CDR1 MNHNS, CDR2 SASEGT. The trim removed 6 bases at V and 7 bases at J, leaving 6 bases unmatched. The study ran its PCR with 60 Vbeta and 13 Jbeta primers. Method: immunoSEQ multiplex PCR; TCRdb's copy keeps in-frame clones and lacks some. The sample has under 200,000 clones; roughly 78% are singletons. The sample consisted of PBMCs. The receptor was isolated from a man aged 35-49 years in good health and CMV-seronegative. V usage is TRBV6-1 and J usage is TRBJ2-1; 13 nucleotides agree with TRBD2. The DNA for the CDR3 is TGTGCCAGCAGCGGGGAGGGACTAGCGGGGAATGAGCAGTTCTTC. Translated: CASSGEGLAGNEQFF.